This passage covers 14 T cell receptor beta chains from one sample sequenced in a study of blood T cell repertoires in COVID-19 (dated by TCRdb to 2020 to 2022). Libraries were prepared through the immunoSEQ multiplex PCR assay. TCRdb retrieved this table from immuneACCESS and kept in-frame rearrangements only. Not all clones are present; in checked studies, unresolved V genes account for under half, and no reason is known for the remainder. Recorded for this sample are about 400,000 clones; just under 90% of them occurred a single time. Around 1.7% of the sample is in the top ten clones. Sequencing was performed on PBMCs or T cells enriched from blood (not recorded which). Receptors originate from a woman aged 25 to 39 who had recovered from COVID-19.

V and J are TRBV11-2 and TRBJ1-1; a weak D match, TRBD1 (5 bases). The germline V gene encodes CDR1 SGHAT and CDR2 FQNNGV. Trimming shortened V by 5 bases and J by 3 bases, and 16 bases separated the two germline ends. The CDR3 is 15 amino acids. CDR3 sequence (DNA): TGTGCCAGCAGCCCGTGGCAGGGAAGTGACACTGAAGCTTTCTTT. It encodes CASSPWQGSDTEAFF.

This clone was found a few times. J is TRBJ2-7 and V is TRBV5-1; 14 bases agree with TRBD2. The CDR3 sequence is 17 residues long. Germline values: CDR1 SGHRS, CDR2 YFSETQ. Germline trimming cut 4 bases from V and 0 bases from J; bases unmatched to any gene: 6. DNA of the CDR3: TGCGCCAGCAGCCGGACTAGCGGGGGGCTCTTCTCCTACGAGCAGTACTTC. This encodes CASSRTSGGLFSYEQYF.

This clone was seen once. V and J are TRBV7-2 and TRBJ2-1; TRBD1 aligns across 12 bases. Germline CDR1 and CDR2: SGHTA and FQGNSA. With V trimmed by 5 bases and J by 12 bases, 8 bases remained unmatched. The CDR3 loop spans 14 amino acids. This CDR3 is CASSLGTGGSGQFF. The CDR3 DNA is TGTGCCAGCAGCCTTGGGACAGGGGGCAGTGGGCAGTTCTTC.

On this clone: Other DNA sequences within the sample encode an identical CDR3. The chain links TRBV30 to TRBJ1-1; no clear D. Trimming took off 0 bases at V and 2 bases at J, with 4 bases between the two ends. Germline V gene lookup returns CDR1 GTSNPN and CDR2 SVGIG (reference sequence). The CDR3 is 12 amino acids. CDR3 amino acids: CAWSVANTEAFF. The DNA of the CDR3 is TGTGCCTGGAGTGTAGCAAACACTGAAGCTTTCTTT. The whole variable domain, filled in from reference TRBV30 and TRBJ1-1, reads SQTIHQWPATLVQPVGSPLSLECTVEGTSNPNLYWYRQAAGRGLQLLFYSVGIGQISSEVPQNLSASRPQDRQFILSSKKLLLSDSGFYLCAWSVANTEAFFGQGTRLTVV.

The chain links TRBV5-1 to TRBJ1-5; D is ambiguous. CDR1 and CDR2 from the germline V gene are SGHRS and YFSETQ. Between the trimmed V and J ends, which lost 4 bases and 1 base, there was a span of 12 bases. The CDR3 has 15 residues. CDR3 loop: CASSPEPGSNQPQHF. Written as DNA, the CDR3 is TGCGCCAGCAGCCCCGAGCCCGGGAGCAATCAGCCCCAGCATTTT.

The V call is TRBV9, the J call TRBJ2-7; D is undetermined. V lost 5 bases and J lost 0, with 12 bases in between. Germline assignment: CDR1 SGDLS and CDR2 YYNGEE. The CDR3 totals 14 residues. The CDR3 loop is CASSPGPSSYEQYF. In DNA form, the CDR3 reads TGTGCCAGCAGTCCTGGTCCGAGCTCCTACGAGCAGTACTTC.

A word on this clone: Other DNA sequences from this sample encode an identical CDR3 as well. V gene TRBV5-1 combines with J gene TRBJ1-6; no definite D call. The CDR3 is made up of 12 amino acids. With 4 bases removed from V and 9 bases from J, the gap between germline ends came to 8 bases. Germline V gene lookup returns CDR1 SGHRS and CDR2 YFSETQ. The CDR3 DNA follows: TGCGCCAGCAGCCCTACGGGTTCACCCCTCCACTTT. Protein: CASSPTGSPLHF. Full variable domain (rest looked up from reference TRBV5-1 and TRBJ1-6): KAGVTQTPRYLIKTRGQQVTLSCSPISGHRSVSWYQQTPGQGLQFLFEYFSETQRNKGNFPGRFSGRQFSNSRSEMNVSTLELGDSALYLCASSPTGSPLHFGNGTRLTVT.

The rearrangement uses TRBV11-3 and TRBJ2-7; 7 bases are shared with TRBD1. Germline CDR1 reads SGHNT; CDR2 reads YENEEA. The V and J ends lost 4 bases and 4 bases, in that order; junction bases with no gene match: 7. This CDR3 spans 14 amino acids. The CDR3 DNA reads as TGTGCCAGCAGCTCCCGGGACAGAGAATACGAGCAGTACTTC. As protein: CASSSRDREYEQYF.

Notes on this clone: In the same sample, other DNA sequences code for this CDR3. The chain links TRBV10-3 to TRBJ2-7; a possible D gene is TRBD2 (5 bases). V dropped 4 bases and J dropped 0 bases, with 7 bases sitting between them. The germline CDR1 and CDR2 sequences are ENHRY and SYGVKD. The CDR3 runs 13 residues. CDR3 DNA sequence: TGTGCCATCAGTGGGGCGGGCTCCTACGAGCAGTACTTC. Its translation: CAISGAGSYEQYF.

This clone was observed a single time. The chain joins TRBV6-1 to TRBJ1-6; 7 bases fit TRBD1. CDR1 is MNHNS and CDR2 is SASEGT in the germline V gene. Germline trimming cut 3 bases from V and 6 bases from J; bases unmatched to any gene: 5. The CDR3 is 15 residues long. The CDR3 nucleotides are TGTGCCAGCAGTGACCAAGGGGGCGGTAATTCACCCCTCCACTTT. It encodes CASSDQGGGNSPLHF.

The CDR3 DNA is TGTGCCAGCAGCTTAGAGCCAGGGCTACGGTCATACGAGCAGTACTTC. Amino acids: CASSLEPGLRSYEQYF. The chain has TRBV11-2 and TRBJ2-7; D may be TRBD1 (5 bases). The germline V and J ends were trimmed by 0 bases and 4 bases, with 16 bases remaining between them. The CDR3 is made up of 16 amino acids. Per germline, CDR1 SGHAT and CDR2 FQNNGV.

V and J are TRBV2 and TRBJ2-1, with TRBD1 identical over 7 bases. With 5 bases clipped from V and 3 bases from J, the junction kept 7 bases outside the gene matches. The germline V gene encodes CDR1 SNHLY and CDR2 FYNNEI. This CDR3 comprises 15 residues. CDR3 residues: CASSPPGQSYNEQFF. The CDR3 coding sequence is TGTGCCAGCAGTCCACCGGGACAGAGCTACAATGAGCAGTTCTTC.

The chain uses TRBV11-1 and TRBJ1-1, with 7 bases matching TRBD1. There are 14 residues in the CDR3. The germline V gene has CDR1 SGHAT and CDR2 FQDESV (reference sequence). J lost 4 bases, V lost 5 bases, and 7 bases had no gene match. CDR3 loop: CASSERQGPTEAFF. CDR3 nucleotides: TGTGCCAGCAGCGAGCGACAGGGTCCCACTGAAGCTTTCTTT.

CDR3: CASSHVRGANTEAFF. CDR3 DNA: TGCGCCAGCAGCCACGTACGAGGAGCAAACACTGAAGCTTTCTTT. The chain has TRBV5-1 and TRBJ1-1; the D is unclear. This CDR3 region has 15 residues. With 4 bases removed from V and 2 bases from J, the gap between germline ends came to 15 bases. CDR1 is SGHRS and CDR2 is YFSETQ in the germline V gene.